The 30 T cell receptor beta chains below all came from one sample that was sequenced in a study of T cell changes during pregnancy in multiple sclerosis. The assay was immunoSEQ multiplex PCR, and TCRdb's table has in-frame clones only and misses some. The profile shows 20,000 or so clones, 80% to 90% of them singletons. The sequences come from CD8+ T cells from peripheral blood mononuclear cells, collected after pregnancy. The receptors here all came from a female donor in good health, enrolled as a control in a pregnancy study.

The chain employs TRBV19 and TRBJ2-7, with TRBD1 matching 7 bases. The V gene's germline CDR1 is LNHDA and CDR2 SQIVND (reference sequence). The CDR3 is 14 residues long. Unmatched junction bases numbered 4, after V lost 1 base and J lost 4 bases. The CDR3 coding sequence is TGTGCCAGTAGTATAGGTCCAGGGGGATACGAGCAGTACTTC. It yields the protein CASSIGPGGYEQYF. Full variable domain (remainder filled in from reference TRBV19 and TRBJ2-7): DGGITQSPKYLFRKEGQNVTLSCEQNLNHDAMYWYRQDPGQGLRLIYYSQIVNDFQKGDIAEGYSVSREKKESFPLTVTSAQKNPTAFYLCASSIGPGGYEQYFGPGTRLTVT.

The genes are TRBV27 and TRBJ2-5, with TRBD1 as a possible D gene (5 bases). The CDR3 totals 14 residues. The germline gives CDR1 MNHEY, CDR2 SMNVEV (reference sequence). V lost 3 bases and J lost 1, with 9 bases in between. The CDR3 nucleotides are TGTGCCAGCAGTTTGGGGCGGACCCAAGAGACCCAGTACTTC. This codes for CASSLGRTQETQYF.

The J gene is TRBJ2-3, the V gene TRBV18; tentatively, D is TRBD2 (6 bases). The CDR3 spans 12 residues. Trimming cost V 3 bases and J 6 bases, with 7 bases left between them. CDR1 and CDR2 from the germline V gene are KGHSH and LQKENI. The CDR3, as DNA: TGTGCCAGCTCACCGGGGGGTGATACGCAGTATTTT. Its translation: CASSPGGDTQYF.

DNA for the CDR3: TGTGCCAGCAGTGAAAGTGGTGTAGTTATAGGGGGAGAGCCCCAGCATTTT. Amino acid sequence: CASSESGVVIGGEPQHF. The rearrangement links TRBV6-1 to TRBJ1-5; a possible D gene is TRBD1 (6 bases). V lost 2 bases and J lost 8, with 22 bases in between. The CDR3 length is 17 residues. Germline values: CDR1 MNHNS, CDR2 SASEGT.

V and J are TRBV15 and TRBJ2-1; TRBD2 agrees at 7 bases. The CDR3 extends over 16 amino acids. In germline, CDR1 is LNHNV, CDR2 YYDKDF (reference sequence). Germline trimming cut 4 bases from V and 4 bases from J; bases unmatched to any gene: 10. The CDR3 protein is CATSNSRSGVYNEQFF. The CDR3 coding sequence is TGTGCCACCAGCAACTCACGGAGCGGGGTATACAATGAGCAGTTCTTC.

V gene TRBV11-3 combines with J gene TRBJ2-1, with 8 bases fitting TRBD2. V gave up 5 bases and J gave up 8 bases; unmatched junction bases: 14. This CDR3 has 16 amino acids. CDR1 is SGHNT, CDR2 YENEEA, per germline. CDR3 protein: CASSLGAGGPQDEQFF. The CDR3 bases are TGTGCCAGCAGCCTGGGGGCGGGGGGCCCTCAGGATGAGCAGTTCTTC.

The chain joins TRBV4-2 to TRBJ2-7; 7 bases are a match to TRBD2. Germline CDR1 and CDR2: LGHNA and YNFKEQ. The V and J ends lost 8 bases and 1 base, in that order; junction bases with no gene match: 5. This CDR3 is built from 13 residues. The CDR3 reads CASGWGGSYEQYF. As DNA, the CDR3 is TGTGCCAGCGGGTGGGGGGGATCCTACGAGCAGTACTTC.

The genes are TRBV7-6 and TRBJ2-4, with a possible D match to TRBD2 (6 bases). The length of the CDR3 is 16 residues. Germline V gene data show CDR1 as SGHVS and CDR2 as FNYEAQ. Deletions cut 0 bases from V and 2 bases from J, with 11 bases between. The CDR3 spells CASSLAEGGTKNIQYF. CDR3 bases: TGTGCCAGCAGCTTAGCGGAGGGCGGCACCAAAAACATTCAGTACTTC. Full variable domain (outside the CDR3, taken from reference TRBV7-6 and TRBJ2-4): GAGVSQSPRYKVTKRGQDVALRCDPISGHVSLYWYRQALGQGPEFLTYFNYEAQQDKSGLPNDRFSAERPEGSISTLTIQRTEQRDSAMYRCASSLAEGGTKNIQYFGAGTRLSVL.

The chain joins TRBV7-3 to TRBJ2-7; D perhaps matches TRBD2 (5 bases). Trimming took off 5 bases at V and 8 bases at J, with 16 bases between the two ends. The CDR3 is 13 residues long. Germline V gives CDR1 SGHTA, CDR2 FQGTGA. CDR3 region: CASSPGPYGKQYF. The CDR3, as DNA: TGTGCCAGCAGCCCCGGCCCATACGGGAAGCAGTACTTC.

The chain is built from TRBV13 and TRBJ2-3; D is uncertain. CDR3 length equals 13 residues. Germline CDR1 reads PRHDT; CDR2 reads FYEKMQ (reference sequence). The V and J ends lost 2 bases and 2 bases respectively, with 5 bases between them. Written as DNA, the CDR3 is TGTGCCAGCAGCTTATCCTCCACAGATACGCAGTATTTT. Translation gives CASSLSSTDTQYF.

V gene TRBV6-4 combines with J gene TRBJ2-3, with TRBD2 matching over 12 bases. The CDR3 loop spans 16 amino acids. Germline V gives CDR1 MRHNA, CDR2 SNTAGT. Germline trimming cut 6 bases from V and 3 bases from J; bases unmatched to any gene: 7. The CDR3 DNA follows: TGTGCCAGCAGCGAGGAACTAGCGGGGGGTACAGATACGCAGTATTTT. The encoded protein is CASSEELAGGTDTQYF.

This rearrangement joins TRBV27 to TRBJ1-5; the D is unclear. The V gene's germline CDR1 is MNHEY and CDR2 SMNVEV (reference sequence). The CDR3 sequence is 12 residues long. V was clipped by 5 bases and J by 5 bases, with 7 bases between them. Here the CDR3 DNA reads TGTGCCAGCAGTGAGGCAGATCAGCCCCAGCATTTT. Amino acids: CASSEADQPQHF.

This chain uses TRBV30 with TRBJ2-1; no definite D call. Germline V gene lookup returns CDR1 GTSNPN and CDR2 SVGIG (reference sequence). The CDR3 has 14 residues. V lost 5 bases to trimming and J lost 5 bases, with 16 bases between them. CDR3 sequence reads: CAWGPIKSDNEQFF. The CDR3 nucleotides are TGTGCCTGGGGTCCAATAAAGAGTGACAATGAGCAGTTCTTC.

The rearrangement joins TRBV4-1 to TRBJ2-1; TRBD1 aligns across 7 bases. Per the germline V gene, CDR1 is MGHRA and CDR2 is YSYEKL. The junction had 5 bases not matched to a gene; V was cut back by 3 bases and J by 0 bases. This CDR3 region has 16 residues. For the CDR3, the DNA is TGCGCCAGCAGCCACTGGGGACAGAGCTCCTACAATGAGCAGTTCTTC. This gives the protein CASSHWGQSSYNEQFF.

As for this clone: Other nucleotide sequences in the sample specify the same CDR3. The chain combines TRBV4-3 with TRBJ2-4; the D gene is possibly TRBD2 (7 bases). Germline V lookup: CDR1 LGHNA, CDR2 YSLEER. This CDR3 has 15 amino acids. V was shortened by 0 bases and J by 7 bases, with 13 bases between the two germline ends. This chain's CDR3 is CASSQDPRGGNIQYF. The CDR3 nucleotides are TGCGCCAGCAGCCAAGATCCGAGGGGGGGGAACATTCAGTACTTC.

The J gene is TRBJ2-7, the V gene TRBV10-3; a possible D gene is TRBD2 (6 bases). Trimming removed 5 bases from V and 2 bases from J, with 16 bases in between. The CDR3 runs to 15 residues. Looked up from germline, CDR1 is ENHRY and CDR2 is SYGVKD. The CDR3 spells CAISSGTRYPYEQYF. CDR3 bases: TGTGCCATCAGTTCCGGGACTCGGTATCCCTACGAGCAGTACTTC.

The chain couples TRBV5-6 to TRBJ2-7; D ambiguous. Deletions cut 2 bases from V and 7 bases from J, with 7 bases between. From germline, CDR1 is SGHDT and CDR2 YYEEEE. This CDR3 has 11 amino acids. CDR3 sequence (DNA): TGTGCCAGCAGCTTAACGACAGAGCAGTACTTC. This codes for CASSLTTEQYF.

The gene calls are TRBV7-3 and TRBJ2-7, with D perhaps TRBD1 (5 bases). Per germline, CDR1 SGHTA and CDR2 FQGTGA. The CDR3 loop spans 16 amino acids. Trimming shortened V by 6 bases and J by 2 bases, and 20 bases separated the two germline ends. The CDR3 here is CASSLSPHQTAYEQYF. The CDR3 DNA reads as TGTGCCAGCAGTCTCTCCCCTCATCAGACAGCCTACGAGCAGTACTTC.

V usage is TRBV11-2 and J usage is TRBJ1-1; D uncertain. The CDR3 is 15 residues long. Germline values: CDR1 SGHAT, CDR2 FQNNGV. V was clipped by 5 bases and J by 0 bases, with 13 bases between them. CDR3 DNA: TGTGCCAGCAGCCCCCTAGGGAGCATGAACACTGAAGCTTTCTTT. It is translated as CASSPLGSMNTEAFF.

This chain links TRBV7-2 with TRBJ2-1; 10 bases are a match to TRBD2. CDR1 is SGHTA, CDR2 FQGNSA, per germline. Unmatched junction bases numbered 10, after V lost 1 base and J lost 7 bases. The CDR3 covers 17 residues. The DNA of the CDR3 is TGTGCCAGCAGCTTAGTTGTTGTAGCGGGGGGTGATAATGAGCAGTTCTTC. Encoded protein: CASSLVVVAGGDNEQFF.

The rearrangement links TRBV5-1 to TRBJ2-1, with unresolved D. CDR1 is SGHRS, CDR2 YFSETQ, per germline. V was clipped by 4 bases and J by 0 bases, with 8 bases between them. The CDR3 runs to 14 residues. CDR3 nucleotide sequence: TGCGCCAGCAGCCCGTCTCTCTCCTACAATGAGCAGTTCTTC. Its protein product is CASSPSLSYNEQFF.

The V call is TRBV30, the J call TRBJ1-1, with D uncertain. CDR3 length: 14 residues. V was shortened by 0 bases and J by 4 bases, with 12 bases between the two germline ends. Germline V gene data show CDR1 as GTSNPN and CDR2 as SVGIG (reference sequence). CDR3 sequence reads: CAWSVRGFGTEAFF. CDR3 in DNA: TGTGCCTGGAGTGTACGAGGGTTCGGCACTGAAGCTTTCTTT. Variable domain in full (rest from reference TRBV30 and TRBJ1-1): SQTIHQWPATLVQPVGSPLSLECTVEGTSNPNLYWYRQAAGRGLQLLFYSVGIGQISSEVPQNLSASRPQDRQFILSSKKLLLSDSGFYLCAWSVRGFGTEAFFGQGTRLTVV.

About this clone itself: Other DNA sequences in the sample encode the same CDR3. The rearrangement uses TRBV19 and TRBJ1-6, with 9 bases fitting TRBD1. J lost 13 bases, V lost 5 bases, and 12 bases had no gene match. The germline gives CDR1 LNHDA, CDR2 SQIVND (reference sequence). The CDR3 consists of 15 residues. Here the CDR3 reads CASSGGTGRSSPLHF. The CDR3 nucleotides read TGTGCCAGTAGTGGAGGGACAGGGCGTTCTTCCCCCCTCCACTTT.

This chain uses TRBV29-1 with TRBJ2-7, with 10 nucleotides matching TRBD1. Germline CDR1 SQVTM, CDR2 ANQGSEA. V was clipped by 5 bases and J by 2 bases; unmatched bases: 3. This CDR3 comprises 13 residues. The CDR3 region is CSVRTGGAYEQYF. The CDR3 coding sequence is TGCAGCGTTCGGACAGGGGGGGCCTACGAGCAGTACTTC.

The rearrangement links TRBV30 to TRBJ1-5, with unresolved D. The CDR3 has 13 amino acids. Trimming took off 5 bases at V and 6 bases at J, with 14 bases between the two ends. CDR1 and CDR2 (germline): GTSNPN, SVGIG (reference sequence). The CDR3 loop reads CAWAGGVGQPQHF. DNA for the CDR3: TGTGCCTGGGCGGGCGGGGTGGGTCAGCCCCAGCATTTT. The complete variable domain, with remaining parts taken from reference TRBV30 and TRBJ1-5, reads SQTIHQWPATLVQPVGSPLSLECTVEGTSNPNLYWYRQAAGRGLQLLFYSVGIGQISSEVPQNLSASRPQDRQFILSSKKLLLSDSGFYLCAWAGGVGQPQHFGDGTRLSIL.

This clone showed up just once. This sequence joins TRBV7-9 and TRBJ2-5; the D gene is possibly TRBD2 (6 bases). The CDR3 is 13 amino acids. Germline CDR1 and CDR2: SEHNR and FQNEAQ (reference sequence). Trimming cost V 3 bases and J 4 bases, with 9 bases left between them. The CDR3 spells CASSFRGSETQYF. DNA for the CDR3: TGTGCCAGCAGCTTCCGGGGGTCAGAGACCCAGTACTTC. The variable domain in full, with the rest retrieved from reference TRBV7-9 and TRBJ2-5, is DTGVSQNPRHKITKRGQNVTFRCDPISEHNRLYWYRQTLGQGPEFLTYFQNEAQLEKSRLLSDRFSAERPKGSFSTLEIQRTEQGDSAMYLCASSFRGSETQYFGPGTRLLVL.

The chain is built from TRBV7-2 and TRBJ2-7; 7 nucleotides agree with TRBD1. The CDR3 extends over 11 amino acids. The V segment lost 5 bases and the J segment 10 bases; nucleotides outside the gene matches: 5. The V gene's germline CDR1 is SGHTA and CDR2 FQGNSA. CDR3: CASSPDRVQYF. The DNA of the CDR3 is TGTGCCAGCAGCCCCGACAGGGTTCAGTACTTC.

This rearrangement joins TRBV2 to TRBJ1-4, with 7 positions matching TRBD1. Germline V lookup: CDR1 SNHLY, CDR2 FYNNEI. This CDR3 region has 16 residues. V shed 3 bases, J shed 0 bases, and the junction held 4 bases outside the gene matches. The CDR3: CASSEGTAPTNEKLFF. For the CDR3, the DNA is TGTGCCAGCAGTGAGGGGACAGCACCAACTAATGAAAAACTGTTTTTT.

The chain couples TRBV10-3 to TRBJ2-3, with 11 bases aligning to TRBD1. The V segment lost 6 bases and the J segment 4 bases; nucleotides outside the gene matches: 9. The CDR3 sequence is 16 residues long. Germline CDR1 is ENHRY and CDR2 is SYGVKD. The CDR3 nucleotides are TGTGCCATCAGCATGGACCCGGGACAGGGGGCAGATACGCAGTATTTT. Amino acid sequence: CAISMDPGQGADTQYF.

V and J are TRBV6-1 and TRBJ1-6; unclear D gene. CDR1 and CDR2 from the germline V gene are MNHNS and SASEGT. Deletions cut 4 bases from V and 10 bases from J, with 8 bases between. The CDR3 length is 12 residues. DNA for the CDR3: TGTGCCAGCAGTGGTGCAGGATCACCCCTCCACTTT. Translation gives CASSGAGSPLHF.